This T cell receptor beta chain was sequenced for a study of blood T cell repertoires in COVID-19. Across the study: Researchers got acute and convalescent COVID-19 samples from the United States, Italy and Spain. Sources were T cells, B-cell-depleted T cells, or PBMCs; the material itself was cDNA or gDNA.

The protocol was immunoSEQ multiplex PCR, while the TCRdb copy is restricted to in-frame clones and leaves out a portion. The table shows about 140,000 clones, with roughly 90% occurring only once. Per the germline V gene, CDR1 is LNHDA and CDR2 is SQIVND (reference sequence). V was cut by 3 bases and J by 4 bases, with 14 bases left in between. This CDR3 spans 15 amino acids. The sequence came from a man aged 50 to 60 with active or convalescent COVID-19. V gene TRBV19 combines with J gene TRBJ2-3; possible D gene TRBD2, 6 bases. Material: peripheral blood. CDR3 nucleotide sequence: TGTGCCAGTAGTATCAGTCGGCGGGGCCCAGATACGCAGTATTTT. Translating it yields CASSISRRGPDTQYF.